This T cell receptor (beta chain) was identified during a study of CD8+CD57+ T cells in acquired aplastic anemia. For the study at large: Sorted CD4+ and CD8+ cells gave an average of approximately 3 ug of DNA. Study findings and constraints: Patients had about 31 CD8+ CDR3 sequences in common with controls (the shared set). Patients did not significantly differ from controls in CD8+ Simpson's diversity.

A word on this clonotype: Its antigen is currently unknown.

CDR3 length: 14 amino acids. The junction had 5 bases not matched to a gene; V was cut back by 6 bases and J by 2 bases. Per the germline V gene, CDR1 is MRHNA and CDR2 is SNTAGT. The patients chosen for sequencing had shown expansion of CD8+CD57+ cells (detected by flow cytometry). Therapy had not been given to patients before blood sampling. TCR beta VDJ combinations and CDR3 sequences were profiled from genomic DNA. From the reads, TCRdb called clonotypes with MiXCR, one entry per CDR3 protein. The data show roughly 240,000 distinct CDR3 sequences, around 45% seen once. The origin of this receptor is a human donor with aplastic anemia. The chain uses TRBV6-4 and TRBJ1-2, with 8 bases that match TRBD1. Specimen: sorted CD4+, CD8+, or CD8+CD57+ T cells (not recorded which) from PBMCs. The CDR3 region has the DNA TGTGCCAGCAGCCCCGGACAGGGAAACTATGGCTACACCTTC. Its protein product is CASSPGQGNYGYTF.